Shown below are 17 T cell receptor beta chains from a single sample sequenced in a study of blood T cell repertoires in COVID-19. Clones were read by immunoSEQ multiplex PCR, and TCRdb kept only the in-frame ones, dropping some. The table shows about 220,000 clones, with about 80% occurring only once. The sample consisted of peripheral blood. All receptors come from an older woman with acute or convalescent COVID-19.

The chain recombines TRBV6-6 with TRBJ1-1; TRBD1 is a possible D gene (5 bases). The CDR3 length is 16 residues. CDR1 and CDR2 from the germline V gene are MNHNY and SVGAGI (reference sequence). V lost 4 bases to trimming and J lost 5 bases, with 20 bases between them. The CDR3: CASSFLVGRVNTEAFF. The DNA of the CDR3 is TGTGCCAGCAGTTTCCTCGTGGGCAGGGTTAATACTGAAGCTTTCTTT.

The rearrangement joins TRBV5-1 to TRBJ2-7, with a weak D call TRBD1 (6 bases). The CDR3 contains 14 residues. Per germline, CDR1 SGHRS and CDR2 YFSETQ. The V gene lost 0 bases and the J gene lost 1 base, with 8 bases spanning the gap. The CDR3 nucleotides are TGCGCCAGCAGCTTGGTGGGGGCGTCCTACGAGCAGTACTTC. This translates into CASSLVGASYEQYF.

This clone was counted only a few times. The V and J genes are TRBV6-1 and TRBJ2-5; TRBD2 agrees at 7 bases. Germline V CDR1 and CDR2: MNHNS, SASEGT. V lost 0 bases and J lost 5; bases outside the gene matches: 12. CDR3 size: 17 residues. DNA of the CDR3: TGTGCCAGCAGTGAAGCGCTCGGACTAGTTGGGAGGGAGACCCAGTACTTC. Protein product: CASSEALGLVGRETQYF.

This clone was picked up one time. The gene calls are TRBV9 and TRBJ1-2; TRBD1 matches at 9 bases. J was trimmed by 2 bases and V by 3 bases; bases with no gene match: 2. Germline CDR1 is SGDLS and CDR2 is YYNGEE. The CDR3 runs 14 residues. CDR3 nucleotide sequence: TGTGCCAGCAGCGGACAGGGGGAAAACTATGGCTACACCTTC. Translation: CASSGQGENYGYTF.

The chain carries TRBV5-6 and TRBJ2-1; 8 nucleotides match TRBD1. The CDR3 has 17 residues. Trimming at V came to 3 bases and at J to 0 bases, leaving 8 bases not matched to a gene. The germline gives CDR1 SGHDT, CDR2 YYEEEE. The CDR3 DNA sequence: TGTGCCAGCAGCTATTCGCTAACAGGGGGCTCCTACAATGAGCAGTTCTTC. It codes for CASSYSLTGGSYNEQFF. Full variable domain (missing parts from reference TRBV5-6 and TRBJ2-1): DAGVTQSPTHLIKTRGQQVTLRCSPKSGHDTVSWYQQALGQGPQFIFQYYEEEERQRGNFPDRFSGHQFPNYSSELNVNALLLGDSALYLCASSYSLTGGSYNEQFFGPGTRLTVL.

The V and J genes are TRBV7-9 and TRBJ1-2; TRBD1 agrees at 10 bases. J gave up 5 bases and V 5 bases, and 11 bases lay outside the gene matches. The CDR3 sequence is 16 residues long. Germline V CDR1 and CDR2: SEHNR, FQNEAQ (reference sequence). The CDR3 region has the DNA TGTGCCAGCAGCCTCCCCGGACAGGGGGTTAGGTATGGCTACACCTTC. Translated: CASSLPGQGVRYGYTF. Combining the CDR3 with reference TRBV7-9 and TRBJ1-2 gives the whole variable domain DTGVSQNPRHKITKRGQNVTFRCDPISEHNRLYWYRQTLGQGPEFLTYFQNEAQLEKSRLLSDRFSAERPKGSFSTLEIQRTEQGDSAMYLCASSLPGQGVRYGYTFGSGTRLTVV.

This clone was seen more than once but under ten times. The rearrangement links TRBV4-1 to TRBJ1-4, with TRBD1 matching over 7 bases. V lost 0 bases to trimming and J lost 0 bases; unmatched junction nucleotides: 7. Germline V gene lookup returns CDR1 MGHRA and CDR2 YSYEKL. This CDR3 has 18 amino acids. The CDR3 is CASSQDRDSSATNEKLFF. DNA of the CDR3: TGCGCCAGCAGCCAAGACCGGGACAGCTCTGCAACTAATGAAAAACTGTTTTTT.

V gene TRBV6-5 combines with J gene TRBJ1-5, with TRBD1 matching over 7 bases. The ends lost 7 bases at V and 5 bases at J; junction bases unmatched: 8. This CDR3 has 14 amino acids. Germline V gene lookup returns CDR1 MNHEY and CDR2 SVGAGI. In DNA, the CDR3 is TGTGCCAGCAACCCGGACAGGATCGATCAGCCCCAGCATTTT. This codes for CASNPDRIDQPQHF.

V usage is TRBV7-9 and J usage is TRBJ1-1; D is possibly TRBD1 (6 bases). The germline V and J ends were trimmed by 7 bases and 3 bases, with 12 bases remaining between them. Germline CDR1 reads SEHNR; CDR2 reads FQNEAQ (reference sequence). There are 13 residues in the CDR3. The CDR3 sequence is CASIPEGDTEAFF. The CDR3 region has the DNA TGTGCCAGCATCCCCGAGGGGGACACTGAAGCTTTCTTT.

This clone showed up just once. The chain employs TRBV6-6 and TRBJ1-1; D is unresolved. The CDR3 consists of 13 residues. The V gene lost 5 bases and the J gene lost 6 bases, with 13 bases spanning the gap. The germline V gene has CDR1 MNHNY and CDR2 SVGAGI (reference sequence). Written as DNA, the CDR3 is TGTGCCAGCAGTGACACGACCGGCGCTGAAGCTTTCTTT. Translation: CASSDTTGAEAFF.

This clone was counted a single time. The V call is TRBV18, the J call TRBJ2-5; the match to TRBD1 covers 7 bases. CDR3 length equals 15 residues. Germline V gives CDR1 KGHSH, CDR2 LQKENI. J was trimmed by 2 bases and V by 5 bases; bases with no gene match: 8. As DNA, the CDR3 is TGTGCCAGCTCAGAAGGGGGCGCCCTACAAGAGACCCAGTACTTC. Protein sequence: CASSEGGALQETQYF.

In its sample, this clone was seen once. This rearrangement joins TRBV12-3 or TRBV12-4 to TRBJ2-7; 8 nucleotides agree with TRBD1. The V gene end was trimmed by 6 bases and the J gene end by 5 bases; junction bases not matched to a gene: 3. The CDR3 contains 12 residues. CDR3 DNA: TGTGCCAGCAGCGTGACAGGGGACGAGCAGTACTTC. It encodes CASSVTGDEQYF.

The J gene is TRBJ1-1, the V gene TRBV7-8; 7 bases are shared with TRBD1. Germline V gene data show CDR1 as SGHVS and CDR2 as FQNEAQ. V trimming: 5 bases; J trimming: 3 bases; junction bases outside the gene matches: 9. This CDR3 has 15 residues. The CDR3, as DNA: TGTGCCAGCAGCCCAGGGGACAGCTTTTACACTGAAGCTTTCTTT. Translating gives CASSPGDSFYTEAFF.

This rearrangement joins TRBV19 to TRBJ1-2, with no clear D. V was clipped by 4 bases and J by 4 bases, with 16 bases between them. Germline CDR1 is LNHDA and CDR2 is SQIVND (reference sequence). The CDR3 runs to 15 residues. The CDR3 sequence is CASSTLSRWSYGYTF. The CDR3 bases are TGTGCCAGTAGTACCCTCTCCCGGTGGTCCTATGGCTACACCTTC.

CDR3 bases: TGTGCCAGCAGCCCAGCGGGGGCACACAATGAGCAGTTCTTC. Amino acid sequence: CASSPAGAHNEQFF. The chain uses TRBV2 and TRBJ2-1, with 8 nucleotides matching TRBD2. J lost 5 bases, V lost 6 bases, and 6 bases had no gene match. Germline assignment: CDR1 SNHLY and CDR2 FYNNEI. The CDR3 runs 14 residues.

This clone was picked up a small number of times. The rearrangement joins TRBV7-9 to TRBJ1-1, with D unresolved. CDR3 size: 16 residues. Per germline, CDR1 SEHNR and CDR2 FQNEAQ (reference sequence). V lost 5 bases and J lost 1, with 17 bases in between. CDR3 in amino acids: CASSPRSPSGNTEAFF. The CDR3 nucleotides read TGTGCCAGCAGCCCAAGGAGCCCCTCCGGGAACACTGAAGCTTTCTTT.

The sample holds a few counts of this clone. The genes are TRBV30 and TRBJ1-2, with D unclear. Per the germline V gene, CDR1 is GTSNPN and CDR2 is SVGIG (reference sequence). The CDR3 is made up of 12 amino acids. V was trimmed by 2 bases and J by 8 bases, leaving 12 bases between them. CDR3 protein: CAWSSRAEGYTF. The CDR3 nucleotides read TGTGCCTGGAGTTCGAGGGCCGAGGGCTACACCTTC. Full variable domain (missing parts from reference TRBV30 and TRBJ1-2): SQTIHQWPATLVQPVGSPLSLECTVEGTSNPNLYWYRQAAGRGLQLLFYSVGIGQISSEVPQNLSASRPQDRQFILSSKKLLLSDSGFYLCAWSSRAEGYTFGSGTRLTVV.